These 3 T cell receptor beta chains came from one sample sequenced in a study of blood T cell repertoires in COVID-19. The assay was immunoSEQ multiplex PCR, and TCRdb's table has in-frame clones only and misses some. Of more than 150,000 clones in the sample, 70% to 85% were seen once. What was sequenced was PBMCs or T cells enriched from blood (not recorded which). These receptor sequences come from a woman in her forties or fifties who had recovered from COVID-19.

This clone was observed a handful of times. This chain uses TRBV28 with TRBJ1-1; maybe TRBD1 (6 bases). The V and J ends lost 2 bases and 11 bases respectively, with 12 bases between them. Germline V gene lookup returns CDR1 MDHEN and CDR2 SYDVKM. CDR3 size: 12 residues. CDR3 region: CASSLAQGRAFF. The CDR3 DNA is TGTGCCAGCAGTTTAGCTCAGGGGCGGGCTTTCTTT. The full variable domain, rest sourced from reference TRBV28 and TRBJ1-1, is DVKVTQSSRYLVKRTGEKVFLECVQDMDHENMFWYRQDPGLGLRLIYFSYDVKMKEKGDIPEGYSVSREKKERFSLILESASTNQTSMYLCASSLAQGRAFFGQGTRLTVV.

The chain links TRBV28 to TRBJ1-4; TRBD1 is a possible D gene (6 bases). The germline gives CDR1 MDHEN, CDR2 SYDVKM. The ends were cut back, 4 bases at V and 3 bases at J, with 15 bases in the middle. The length of the CDR3 is 16 residues. The CDR3 DNA is TGTGCCAGCAGTTCCATACAGGGAAGGGCTAATGAAAAACTGTTTTTT. Its translation is CASSSIQGRANEKLFF.

This clone was seen only once. The rearrangement uses TRBV2 and TRBJ2-2; 9 bases align to TRBD2. The CDR3 sequence is 17 residues long. Germline CDR1 and CDR2: SNHLY and FYNNEI. Trimming at V came to 3 bases and at J to 0 bases, leaving 5 bases not matched to a gene. The CDR3 DNA sequence: TGTGCCAGCAGTGAGTTACTAGCGGGCGCGAACACCGGGGAGCTGTTTTTT. It yields the protein CASSELLAGANTGELFF.